One sample yielded the 18 T cell receptor beta chains listed below, sequenced in a study of T cell responses to AZD1222 COVID-19 vaccine. The method was immunoSEQ multiplex PCR; TCRdb's version includes in-frame clones alone and lacks a portion of them. The sample has around 81,000 clones, roughly 90% seen once. Sequenced here: peripheral blood, sampled 28 days after the second AZD1222 dose. These receptors originate from an adult who received the AZD1222 COVID-19 vaccine.

The rearrangement joins TRBV10-2 to TRBJ2-7; D not resolved. V was clipped by 3 bases and J by 2 bases, with 8 bases between them. This CDR3 contains 13 residues. CDR1 is WSHSY, CDR2 SAAADI, per germline. The CDR3 nucleotides are TGCGCCAGCAGTGACGGTGGGCCCTACGAGCAGTACTTC. Translating it yields CASSDGGPYEQYF.

The rearrangement joins TRBV28 to TRBJ1-3; TRBD1 agrees at 7 bases. The V gene's germline CDR1 is MDHEN and CDR2 SYDVKM. This CDR3 region has 15 residues. V shed 7 bases, J shed 0 bases, and the junction held 6 bases outside the gene matches. The CDR3 DNA reads as TGTGCCAGCAAGCGACAGGGAGACTCTGGAAACACCATATATTTT. It specifies CASKRQGDSGNTIYF.

The chain couples TRBV27 to TRBJ1-2, with TRBD1 identical over 8 bases. V lost 3 bases and J lost 5; bases outside the gene matches: 2. The CDR3 is 13 amino acids. CDR1 and CDR2 (germline): MNHEY, SMNVEV (reference sequence). The CDR3 loop is CASSLTGEYGYTF. In DNA, the CDR3 is TGTGCCAGCAGTTTGACAGGGGAGTATGGCTACACCTTC.

J is TRBJ2-7 and V is TRBV3-1 (or the pseudogene TRBV3-2), with 9 bases matching TRBD1. Trimming removed 4 bases from V and 3 bases from J; junction bases left unmatched: 4. Germline V gene lookup returns CDR1 LGHDT and CDR2 YNNKEL (reference sequence). CDR3 size: 14 residues. CDR3 sequence (DNA): TGTGCCAGCAGCCCCCGGGACAGGGTCTACGAGCAGTACTTC. Protein sequence: CASSPRDRVYEQYF.

V usage is TRBV28 and J usage is TRBJ2-7; D gene ambiguous. Between the trimmed V and J ends, which lost 7 bases and 3 bases, there was a span of 13 bases. CDR1 MDHEN and CDR2 SYDVKM come from the germline V gene. This CDR3 comprises 13 residues. Written as DNA, the CDR3 is TGTGCCAGCACTAACGGCCCATTCTACGAGCAGTACTTC. It codes for CASTNGPFYEQYF.

This chain joins TRBV3-1 (or the pseudogene TRBV3-2) and TRBJ2-1; tentative D call: TRBD2 (6 bases). The CDR3 consists of 15 residues. V lost 0 bases, J lost 6 bases, and 12 bases lay in between. CDR1 is LGHDT and CDR2 is YNNKEL in the germline V gene (reference sequence). CDR3 loop: CASSQDTLASNEQFF. As DNA, the CDR3 is TGTGCCAGCAGCCAAGATACGCTAGCGAGCAATGAGCAGTTCTTC.

The chain recombines TRBV6-5 with TRBJ2-3, with D perhaps TRBD2 (5 bases). The CDR3 has 13 residues. Trimming took 7 bases from V and 1 from J, leaving 9 bases between them. Germline-derived CDR1 and CDR2 are MNHEY and SVGAGI. The CDR3 nucleotides read TGTGCCAGCACGGAGGCCCGCACAGATACGCAGTATTTT. Translation: CASTEARTDTQYF.

The chain links TRBV2 to TRBJ2-7, with D perhaps TRBD1 (6 bases). V was shortened by 5 bases and J by 2 bases, with 10 bases between the two germline ends. The CDR3 totals 13 residues. CDR1 is SNHLY and CDR2 is FYNNEI in the germline V gene. The CDR3 DNA reads as TGTGCCAGCAGTCGGGACATGGCCTACGAGCAGTACTTC. As protein: CASSRDMAYEQYF.

This chain links TRBV18 with TRBJ1-2; D unclear. This CDR3 is 14 amino acids long. The germline CDR1 and CDR2 sequences are KGHSH and LQKENI. The V gene lost 2 bases and the J gene lost 4 bases, with 11 bases spanning the gap. CDR3 DNA sequence: TGTGCCAGCTCACCAAACGCGGAAAGCTATGGCTACACCTTC. Translating it yields CASSPNAESYGYTF.

The J gene is TRBJ2-2, the V gene TRBV10-3, with TRBD2 matching over 7 bases. CDR1 ENHRY and CDR2 SYGVKD come from the germline V gene. The CDR3 extends over 16 amino acids. Germline trimming cut 4 bases from V and 2 bases from J; bases unmatched to any gene: 7. For the CDR3, the DNA is TGTGCCATCAGTGTGGGACTATCGATAAACACCGGGGAGCTGTTTTTT. Amino acids: CAISVGLSINTGELFF.

This clone was counted a single time. The genes are TRBV19 and TRBJ2-1; D may be TRBD2 (5 bases). CDR1 and CDR2 from the germline V gene are LNHDA and SQIVND (reference sequence). The CDR3 runs 14 residues. Trimming pared 7 bases from V and 0 bases from J, leaving 10 bases between. In nucleotides, the CDR3 is TGTGCCAGTAATGAGGGTAGCTCCTACAATGAGCAGTTCTTC. Amino acids: CASNEGSSYNEQFF.

This sequence joins TRBV10-2 and TRBJ1-6; D gene ambiguous. V lost 4 bases, J lost 6 bases, and 7 bases lay in between. This CDR3 contains 13 residues. The germline CDR1 and CDR2 sequences are WSHSY and SAAADI. The CDR3 DNA is TGCGCCAGCAGTGGACGGGGTAATTCACCCCTCCACTTT. Residues: CASSGRGNSPLHF.

The chain joins TRBV6-5 to TRBJ2-7; a weak D match, TRBD1 (5 bases). Between the trimmed V and J ends, which lost 6 bases and 2 bases, there was a span of 17 bases. From germline, CDR1 is MNHEY and CDR2 SVGAGI. This CDR3 comprises 15 residues. CDR3: CASSRNQGSPYEQYF. In nucleotides, the CDR3 is TGTGCCAGCAGCCGAAACCAGGGTAGTCCCTACGAGCAGTACTTC.

This rearrangement joins TRBV21-1 to TRBJ2-7; the table's D call TRBD1 went unverified against the DNA. TRBV21-1 is marked as a pseudogene. This CDR3 has 14 amino acids. CDR3 loop: CASSKGGRDYEQYF. DNA for the CDR3: TGTGCCAGCAGCAAAGGGGGCAGGGACTACGAGCAGTACTTC.

The rearrangement uses TRBV24-1 and TRBJ2-1; 10 nucleotides line up with TRBD1. This CDR3 is 14 amino acids long. J gave up 6 bases and V 5 bases, and 3 bases lay outside the gene matches. CDR1 and CDR2 (germline): KGHDR, SFDVKD. CDR3 bases: TGTGCCACCAGTGGCCGGACAGGGGGCAATGAGCAGTTCTTC. This gives the protein CATSGRTGGNEQFF.

The chain has TRBV7-9 and TRBJ2-3, with D perhaps TRBD1 or TRBD2 (7 bases each). The CDR3 runs to 18 residues. Germline CDR1 SEHNR, CDR2 FQNEAQ (reference sequence). Deletions cut 4 bases from V and 3 bases from J, with 23 bases between. The CDR3 loop is CASSSRIDNRGLTDTQYF. The CDR3 DNA is TGTGCCAGCAGCTCACGCATCGACAACAGGGGACTAACAGATACGCAGTATTTT.

The rearrangement joins TRBV6-7 to TRBJ2-7; D is unclear. TRBV6-7 is placed among ORFs of uncertain function. V gave up 6 bases and J gave up 6 bases, with 9 bases separating them. The CDR3 has 11 residues. The CDR3 sequence: CASSPTGEQYF. DNA of the CDR3: TGTGCCAGCAGCCCCACGGGCGAGCAGTACTTC.

The chain is built from TRBV18 and TRBJ2-2; D might be TRBD1 (5 bases). V lost 1 base to trimming and J lost 1 base, with 7 bases between them. Per germline, CDR1 KGHSH and CDR2 LQKENI. CDR3 size: 15 residues. CDR3: CASSPQQENTGELFF. CDR3 nucleotide sequence: TGTGCCAGCTCACCACAACAGGAGAACACCGGGGAGCTGTTTTTT.